One T cell receptor (beta chain) is described in this entry. The antigen remains undetermined. The data derive from a study of beta chain features in type 1 diabetes. The study, taken as a whole, reports: Patients with type 1 diabetes showed fewer VDJ junction insertions and more deletions. The study found moderately but significantly shorter TCRB CDR3s in all four CD4+ subsets of Type 1 diabetes patients. High-TCR-expressing cells could be over-represented by cDNA sequencing. The naive, central memory and Treg TCRB repertoires showed an apparent similarity that was greater among patients than among healthy donors.

V lost 7 bases and J lost 4, with 11 bases in between. The germline V gene has CDR1 LNHDA and CDR2 SQIVND (reference sequence). This CDR3 has 13 amino acids. Isolated RNA was reverse transcribed in full, so expressed TCRB transcripts were sequenced. Samples of naive, central memory and regulatory T cells yielded a mean of about 3.5 million reads. TCRdb's copy holds only in-frame clones and misses some; the assay was immunoSEQ multiplex PCR. The sample lists approximately 260,000 clones, roughly 21% occurring once. Material for sequencing was naive CD4+ T cells from blood. The clonotype was recovered from a woman between 40 and 50 years old with type 1 diabetes. J is TRBJ2-1 and V is TRBV19; D gene ambiguous. CDR3 loop: CASMERPYNEQFF. The CDR3, as DNA: TGTGCCAGTATGGAGCGCCCATACAATGAGCAGTTCTTC.